This entry is about one T cell receptor beta chain. This sample is part of a study of blood T cell repertoires in COVID-19. Study details: T cells, B-cell-depleted T cells, or PBMCs provided the cDNA or gDNA that served as material.

V shed 0 bases, J shed 2 bases, and the junction held 10 bases outside the gene matches. The CDR3 runs to 19 residues. Germline lookup yields CDR1 MGHRA and CDR2 YSYEKL. The assay was immunoSEQ multiplex PCR, and TCRdb's table has in-frame clones only and misses some. The sample lists roughly 400,000 clones; over 75% were seen once. Membership in each cohort depended on participant-reported clinical history. Either two negative PCRs, clearance, or symptom resolution qualified Cohort 3 donors as recovered. The chain is built from TRBV4-1 and TRBJ2-1, with 10 bases fitting TRBD2. The sample was PBMCs or T cells enriched from blood (not recorded which). This sequence was found in a man aged 30 to 45 who had recovered from COVID-19. CDR3 coding DNA: TGCGCCAGCAGCCAAGACGTCCTAGCGGGAGCCCAACCCTACAATGAGCAGTTCTTC. It codes for CASSQDVLAGAQPYNEQFF.